This entry concerns a single T cell receptor (beta chain). Its target antigen remains unknown. Per-base qualities were not stored, and no clone one base away is much larger. Different DNA sequences within this sample yield the same CDR3. This sample is part of a study of blood T cell repertoires in COVID-19 (TCRdb year 2020). For the study in its entirety: Collaborator samples came from the United States, Italy and Spain and covered acute and convalescent phases of COVID-19. The prospective study material was composed of cDNA or gDNA derived from T cells, B-cell-depleted T cells, or PBMCs. The samples were drawn from two sources: the first 160 participants of the ongoing ImmuneRACE study, and 1,254 subjects contributed by 6 global collaborators. Subjects who had been exposed to COVID-19, were actively infected with it, or had recovered from it provided the deeply sampled blood TCRbeta repertoires that made up the dataset. A de-identified subject ID, COVID-19 status, age in years and sex were almost always included in the sample metadata. The repertoires were released in a freely available public database meant as a resource for research on the immune response to SARS-CoV-2. Where HLA class I and class II types were available, the types were taken from metadata supplied by the sample provider, not from assay-based typing.

TCRbeta CDR3 regions were amplified from genomic DNA by means of the immunoSEQ Assay, a bias-controlled multiplex PCR. For the original study's pipeline: Within the assay, amplification of reference gene primers was used to estimate how many nucleated cells each sample contained. To quantify the absolute abundance of each unique TCRbeta CDR3 rearrangement, sequence reads were collapsed and filtered. For each sample, productive Simpson clonality was calculated as the square root of Simpson's diversity index over productive rearrangements. TCRdb stores this immuneACCESS table with in-frame sequences only. Part of the clones is absent; in the studies checked, under half of the shortfall reflects unresolved V genes, and no reason is known for the rest. V and J calls and clone size follow that table, whereas D and trimming were derived from the DNA. Here the sample has 130,000 to 150,000 clones; over 70% occur a single time. Roughly 37% of the sample is held by the ten biggest clonotypes.

On the study overall, not on this receptor specifically: Clinical and demographic metadata were provided uncurated, with the amount varying by source and participant.

V is cut back by 6 bases and J by 2 bases, with 3 bases in the junction unmatched. The CDR3 runs 13 residues from the cysteine to the phenylalanine. This entry keeps only the CDR3 DNA: 39 bases, framed from base 1. A second Seattle source provided samples from volunteer blood donors who had recovered from COVID-19. Collaborating institutions collected whole blood in K2EDTA tubes following their own protocols. For TCRbeta analysis, collaborator samples were shipped as frozen whole blood, as isolated PBMCs, or as DNA extracted from either sample type. This receptor was identified in a man aged 50-59 years who had recovered from COVID-19. Sequencing was carried out using peripheral blood. The chain is assembled from TRBV12-3 or TRBV12-4 and TRBJ1-2; the central 7 bases match TRBD1. In nucleotides, the sequence is TGTGCCAGCAGCCGGGACAGAAACTATGGCTACACCTTC. This yields the protein CASSRDRNYGYTF.